This T cell receptor (beta chain) was recorded in a study of cytomegalovirus exposure and HLA in healthy donors. Study-wide results and limits: Being productive about 90% or about 30% of the time was typical of most TCR beta V segments in an earlier analysis.

V was clipped by 2 bases and J by 5 bases, with 6 bases between them. CDR1 LGHNA and CDR2 YNFKEQ come from the germline V gene. The CDR3 loop spans 13 amino acids. Vbeta (60) and Jbeta (13) primers were used in the PCR. Sequencing was performed with immunoSEQ multiplex PCR; in TCRdb, only in-frame clones are kept and a portion is missing. The sample consists of around 140,000 clones, over 75% of them appearing once. About this clone: Its antigen is undetermined.

J is TRBJ1-4 and V is TRBV4-2; the D gene is possibly TRBD1 (5 bases). The receptor was derived from a middle-aged woman in good health and CMV-seronegative. Sequences were obtained from PBMCs. CDR3 sequence reads: CASSQSGNEKLFF. The DNA for the CDR3 is TGTGCCAGCAGCCAATCAGGGAATGAAAAACTGTTTTTT.